This TCR beta chain was documented in a study of cytomegalovirus exposure and HLA in healthy donors. About the study: Most donors, more than 80% of more than 300 genotyped, fell in the Caucasian-associated ancestry cluster. Study observations and caveats: Listed as cytomegalovirus-associated were 150 or so TCR beta chains.

While unrecorded immune exposures were likely, the donors were nominally healthy when sampled. This CDR3 is built from 13 residues. Trimming left V 2 bases short and J 2 bases short, with 7 bases between. CDR1 is SGHTA, CDR2 FQGNSA, per germline. PCR used 60 Vbeta primers and 13 Jbeta primers. Authors' methods: Roughly 76 million unique TCR beta chains, roughly 11 million of them shared, were counted by a later analysis. Libraries were prepared by immunoSEQ multiplex PCR; TCRdb keeps only in-frame clonotypes and omits some of them. The D gene and trimming were derived from the DNA, and the V and J assignments and clone size from that table. Here the sample spans 55,000 to 75,000 clones, roughly four fifths being singletons. About this clone itself: Antigen unknown.

What was sequenced was PBMCs. V is TRBV7-2 and J is TRBJ2-7; D may be TRBD1 (5 bases). The source is a woman in her twenties or thirties in good health and CMV-seropositive. CDR3 nucleotides: TGTGCCAGCAGCTTACCACAGGCCTACGAGCAGTACTTC. This translates into CASSLPQAYEQYF.